Sequencing of this T cell receptor beta chain was carried out in a study of early T cells in non-severe SARS-CoV-2 infection. The overall study: Sequencing of bulk RNA from unsorted whole blood was done, without chain pairing.

Attached unique molecular identifiers marked individual cDNA molecules. From the 5' RACE reads, TCRdb called clonotypes with MiXCR, one entry per CDR3 protein. Seen here are some 40,000 distinct CDR3 sequences, 12% observed once, and the top ten hold more than 15%. Study results and caveats: CD4 and private specificities were missed by VDJdb matching, which favored anti-spike CD8 responses.

A word on this clonotype: The antigen is not known.

Trimming left V 4 bases short and J 6 bases short, with 11 bases between. CDR1 and CDR2 (germline): SNHLY, FYNNEI. The CDR3 runs 13 residues. The V call is TRBV2, the J call TRBJ2-3; possible D gene TRBD2, 5 bases. This TCR was recovered from an adult who was a healthcare worker with PCR-confirmed SARS-CoV-2 infection or an uninfected control (not recorded which). Material for sequencing was whole blood. For the CDR3, the DNA is TGTGCCAGCAGTGTCTCAAGGGAGGATACGCAGTATTTT. As protein: CASSVSREDTQYF.